These T cell receptor beta chains were read from a single sample in a study of blood T cell repertoires in COVID-19. Generated by immunoSEQ multiplex PCR, the TCRdb table keeps only in-frame clones and is missing some. Found here are fewer than 200,000 clones, around 72% of them singletons; the top ten hold approximately 3%. Specimen: peripheral blood. Receptor source: a woman older than 75 with acute or convalescent COVID-19. Both conserved end residues are part of each CDR3. The order of the fields is clone size, V gene, CDR3 length, D gene, J gene, CDR3 protein, CDR3 DNA. The D gene is left open where the match is weak. Not every row has a clone size; where given, it reads once, few, many or a size class.

size: -
V: TRBV7-2
length: 16
D: TRBD2
J: TRBJ2-7
CDR3: CASSLVGGLASYEQYF
DNA: TGTGCCAGCAGCTTAGTAGGGGGACTAGCCTCCTACGAGCAGTACTTC

size: once
V: TRBV7-2
length: 15
D: TRBD2
J: TRBJ2-5
CDR3: CASSVVGAGGETQYF
DNA: TGTGCCAGCAGCGTGGTGGGGGCGGGAGGAGAGACCCAGTACTTC

size: -
V: TRBV11-2
length: 14
D: -
J: TRBJ2-5
CDR3: CASSSQGIQETQYF
DNA: TGTGCCAGCAGCTCGCAGGGGATCCAAGAGACCCAGTACTTC

size: -
V: TRBV27
length: 12
D: -
J: TRBJ1-6
CDR3: CASSTQYSPLHF
DNA: TGTGCCAGCAGCACCCAGTATTCACCCCTCCACTTT

size: -
V: TRBV28
length: 12
D: -
J: TRBJ2-3
CDR3: CASSLNLDTQYF
DNA: TGTGCCAGCAGTTTAAATCTGGATACGCAGTATTTT

size: once
V: TRBV28
length: 15
D: TRBD1
J: TRBJ2-5
CDR3: CASSPPGTGLETQYF
DNA: TGTGCCAGCAGTCCCCCCGGGACAGGGTTGGAGACCCAGTACTTC

size: -
V: TRBV5-4
length: 14
D: -
J: TRBJ2-2
CDR3: CASSLDQNTGELFF
DNA: TGTGCCAGCAGCTTGGATCAGAACACCGGGGAGCTGTTTTTT

size: -
V: TRBV27
length: 20
D: TRBD2
J: TRBJ2-5
CDR3: CASSQASGTRELAGQETQYF
DNA: TGTGCCAGCAGCCAAGCTTCAGGGACCCGCGAACTAGCGGGGCAAGAGACCCAGTACTTC

size: few
V: TRBV28
length: 17
D: -
J: TRBJ1-2
CDR3: CASSLSGRGVPNYGYTF
DNA: TGTGCCAGCAGTTTATCAGGCAGGGGAGTACCTAACTATGGCTACACCTTC

size: once
V: TRBV27
length: 15
D: -
J: TRBJ1-2
CDR3: CASSRLTGDNYGYTF
DNA: TGTGCCAGCAGTCGTCTTACCGGAGACAACTATGGCTACACCTTC

size: -
V: TRBV9
length: 15
D: TRBD1
J: TRBJ1-2
CDR3: CASSSYRTGLYGYTF
DNA: TGTGCCAGCAGCTCCTACAGGACAGGCCTCTATGGCTACACCTTC

size: -
V: TRBV29-1
length: 13
D: TRBD1
J: TRBJ2-7
CDR3: CSVALTGAGEQYF
DNA: TGCAGCGTTGCCCTAACAGGGGCTGGCGAGCAGTACTTC

size: -
V: TRBV5-1
length: 15
D: TRBD2
J: TRBJ2-5
CDR3: CASSLTGGTQVTQYF
DNA: TGCGCCAGCAGCTTGACGGGGGGAACCCAAGTGACCCAGTACTTC

size: -
V: TRBV5-4
length: 13
D: -
J: TRBJ2-3
CDR3: CASSLIGYDTQYF
DNA: TGTGCCAGCAGCTTAATCGGGTACGATACGCAGTATTTT

size: -
V: TRBV4-2
length: 16
D: -
J: TRBJ2-5
CDR3: CASSQDPLSRLETQYF
DNA: TGTGCCAGCAGCCAAGATCCCCTTTCGCGTCTAGAGACCCAGTACTTC

size: -
V: TRBV27
length: 16
D: TRBD2
J: TRBJ2-7
CDR3: CASSQISGSSIAEQYF
DNA: TGTGCCAGCAGTCAGATCAGCGGGAGCTCTATCGCCGAGCAGTACTTC

size: -
V: TRBV19
length: 15
D: TRBD2
J: TRBJ2-5
CDR3: CASSIVSSGSSEQYF
DNA: TGTGCCAGTAGTATCGTGTCTAGCGGGAGTAGTGAGCAGTACTTC

size: -
V: TRBV7-2
length: 17
D: TRBD2
J: TRBJ2-1
CDR3: CASSLTTSGSPNNEQFF
DNA: TGTGCCAGCAGCTTAACAACTAGCGGGAGCCCGAATAATGAGCAGTTCTTC

size: -
V: TRBV28
length: 14
D: -
J: TRBJ1-5
CDR3: CASSFPHSNQPQHF
DNA: TGTGCCAGCAGTTTTCCCCATAGCAATCAGCCCCAGCATTTT

size: -
V: TRBV5-1
length: 15
D: TRBD1
J: TRBJ2-3
CDR3: CASSSSRDREDTQYF
DNA: TGCGCCAGCAGCTCGTCCCGGGACAGGGAAGATACGCAGTATTTT

size: -
V: TRBV18
length: 14
D: -
J: TRBJ2-1
CDR3: CASSLGTLYNEQFF
DNA: TGTGCCAGCTCACTGGGGACATTATACAATGAGCAGTTCTTC

size: -
V: TRBV10-3
length: 16
D: TRBD1
J: TRBJ1-3
CDR3: CASKGGRSSSGNTIYF
DNA: TGTGCCTCAAAAGGGGGCCGGTCAAGCTCTGGAAACACCATATATTTT

size: -
V: TRBV10-3
length: 16
D: -
J: TRBJ2-5
CDR3: CAISEVGGHGQETQYF
DNA: TGTGCCATCAGTGAGGTCGGAGGGCATGGACAAGAGACCCAGTACTTC

size: -
V: TRBV6-6
length: 14
D: TRBD1
J: TRBJ1-2
CDR3: CASSGTESNYGYTF
DNA: TGTGCCAGCAGTGGGACAGAGTCTAACTATGGCTACACCTTC

size: -
V: TRBV6-5
length: 14
D: TRBD1
J: TRBJ1-1
CDR3: CASIGQGMNTEAFF
DNA: TGTGCCAGCATTGGACAGGGGATGAACACTGAAGCTTTCTTT

size: -
V: TRBV30
length: 14
D: TRBD1
J: TRBJ2-7
CDR3: CAWSLTGTAYEQYF
DNA: TGTGCCTGGAGTTTAACCGGGACAGCATACGAGCAGTACTTC

size: -
V: TRBV30
length: 12
D: -
J: TRBJ2-5
CDR3: CAWSEQGETQYF
DNA: TGTGCCTGGAGTGAACAGGGAGAGACCCAGTACTTC

size: -
V: TRBV30
length: 15
D: TRBD1
J: TRBJ1-3
CDR3: CACGPGTASGNTIYF
DNA: TGTGCCTGTGGCCCTGGGACAGCCTCTGGAAACACCATATATTTT